This TCR beta chain was profiled in a study of OX40 agonist ivuxolimab in advanced cancers. Study at large: People who had prior anti-PD-1, anti-PD-L1 or anti-CTLA-4 therapy could take part, and 35% to 50% had some.

Concerning this clone: Antigen unknown.

Points from the study as a whole: The mean number of expanded clones was higher in CD8+ T cells than in CD4+. The CD4+ and CD8+ T cells in the blood had expanded clonally by week 6 at 0.1 to 3.0 mg/kg. What antigens the expanded peripheral T cells recognized was never established.

Deletions cut 3 bases from V and 4 bases from J, with 15 bases between. CDR1 and CDR2 (germline): SGDLS, YYNGEE. This CDR3 has 15 amino acids. TCRdb's table, derived via immunoSEQ multiplex PCR, lists solely in-frame clones and lacks some. The sample has about 25,000 clones, roughly 80% seen once. This TCR came from an adult with an advanced solid tumor such as melanoma, head and neck, liver or kidney cancer. The J gene is TRBJ2-3, the V gene TRBV9; tentatively, D is TRBD2 (6 bases). Specimen: CD4+ or CD8+ T cells sorted from blood, collected in a trial of the OX40 agonist ivuxolimab. The CDR3 bases are TGTGCCAGCAGCGCGAGCGGGTCGGATCCAGATACGCAGTATTTT. Translating it yields CASSASGSDPDTQYF.